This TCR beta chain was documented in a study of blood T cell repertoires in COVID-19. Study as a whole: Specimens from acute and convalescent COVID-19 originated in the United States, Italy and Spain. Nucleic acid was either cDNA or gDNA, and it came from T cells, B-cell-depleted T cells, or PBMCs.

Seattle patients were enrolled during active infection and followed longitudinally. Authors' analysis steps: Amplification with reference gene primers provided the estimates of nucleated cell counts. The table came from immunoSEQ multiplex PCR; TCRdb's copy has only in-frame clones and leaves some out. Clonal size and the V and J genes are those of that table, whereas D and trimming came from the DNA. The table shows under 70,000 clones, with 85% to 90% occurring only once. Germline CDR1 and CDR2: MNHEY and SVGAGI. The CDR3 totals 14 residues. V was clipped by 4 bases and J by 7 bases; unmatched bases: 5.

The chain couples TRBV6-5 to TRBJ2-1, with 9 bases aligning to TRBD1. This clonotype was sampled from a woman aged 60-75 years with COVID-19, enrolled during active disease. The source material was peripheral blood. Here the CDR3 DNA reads TGTGCCAGCAGTTTGGGGACAGGGTGGAATGAGCAGTTCTTC. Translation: CASSLGTGWNEQFF.